This T cell receptor beta chain is drawn from a study of blood T cells in healthy people across ages. The table lists this clonotype with many counts. The ends were cut back, 6 bases at V and 6 bases at J, with 8 bases in the middle. Germline V gene lookup returns CDR1 MNHEY and CDR2 SVGEGT. CDR3 size: 11 residues. Sample-barcoded 5' priming and a J-beta primer mix drove a second PCR of roughly 7 to 11 cycles. Via MiXCR, TCRdb re-called the 5' RACE reads, giving one row per CDR3 protein. The sample consists of 630,000 or so distinct CDR3 sequences, about a third of them appearing once. The sequence was obtained from a woman older than 75 in good health. The sample taken for sequencing was blood. The chain employs TRBV6-2 or TRBV6-3 and TRBJ2-5; no clear D. DNA for the CDR3: TGTGCCAGCAGCCAATTGAAGACCCAGTACTTC. Its protein is CASSQLKTQYF.